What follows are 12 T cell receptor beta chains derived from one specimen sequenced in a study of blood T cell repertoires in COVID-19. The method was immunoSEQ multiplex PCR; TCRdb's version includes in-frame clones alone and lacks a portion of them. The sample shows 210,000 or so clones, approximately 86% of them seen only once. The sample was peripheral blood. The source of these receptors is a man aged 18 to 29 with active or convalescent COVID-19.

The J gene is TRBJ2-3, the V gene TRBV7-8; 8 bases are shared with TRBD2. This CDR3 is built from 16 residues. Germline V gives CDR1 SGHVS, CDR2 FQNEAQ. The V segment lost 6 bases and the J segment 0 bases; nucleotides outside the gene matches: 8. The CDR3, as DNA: TGTGCCAGCAGGATGTCACTAGCGGCTAGCACAGATACGCAGTATTTT. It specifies CASRMSLAASTDTQYF.

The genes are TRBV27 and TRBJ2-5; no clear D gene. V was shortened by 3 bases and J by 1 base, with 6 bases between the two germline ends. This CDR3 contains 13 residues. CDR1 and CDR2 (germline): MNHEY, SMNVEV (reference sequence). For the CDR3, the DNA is TGTGCCAGCAGTTTCCTCCCCCAAGAGACCCAGTACTTC. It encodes CASSFLPQETQYF.

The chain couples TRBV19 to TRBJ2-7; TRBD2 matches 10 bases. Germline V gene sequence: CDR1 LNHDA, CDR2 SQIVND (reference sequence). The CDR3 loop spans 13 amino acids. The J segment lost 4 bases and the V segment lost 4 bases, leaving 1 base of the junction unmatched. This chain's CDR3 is CASSTSGRYEQYF. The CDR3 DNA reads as TGTGCCAGTAGTACTAGCGGGAGATACGAGCAGTACTTC.

CDR3 DNA sequence: TGTGCCAGCAGCCCCCGGCCCAGCGGAAGGAGCGAGCAGTACTTC. The encoded protein is CASSPRPSGRSEQYF. V and J are TRBV3-1 (or the pseudogene TRBV3-2) and TRBJ2-7; D possibly corresponds to TRBD2 (5 bases). Trimming shortened V by 4 bases and J by 6 bases, and 19 bases separated the two germline ends. Germline loops: CDR1 LGHDT, CDR2 YNNKEL (reference sequence). The CDR3 extends over 15 amino acids.

The CDR3 here is CASSNWEGNEQFF. CDR3 bases: TGTGCCAGCAGCAATTGGGAGGGAAATGAGCAGTTCTTC. The chain carries TRBV5-4 and TRBJ2-1, with TRBD2 matching over 7 bases. This CDR3 comprises 13 residues. Looked up from germline, CDR1 is SGHNT and CDR2 is YYREEE (reference sequence). V lost 4 bases to trimming and J lost 7 bases; unmatched junction nucleotides: 5.

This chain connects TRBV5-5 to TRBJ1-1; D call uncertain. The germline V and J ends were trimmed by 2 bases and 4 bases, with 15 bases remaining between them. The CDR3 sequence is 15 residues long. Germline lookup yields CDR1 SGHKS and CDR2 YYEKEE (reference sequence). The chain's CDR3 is CASSFGRRWGTEAFF. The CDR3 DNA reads TGTGCCAGCAGCTTTGGGAGGCGCTGGGGCACTGAAGCTTTCTTT.

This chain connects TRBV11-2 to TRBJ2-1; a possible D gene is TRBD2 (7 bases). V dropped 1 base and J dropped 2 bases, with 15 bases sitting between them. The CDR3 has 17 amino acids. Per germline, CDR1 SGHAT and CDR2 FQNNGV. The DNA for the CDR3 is TGTGCCAGCAGCTTAGTAGGGGGGAGGGCCGCCTACAATGAGCAGTTCTTC. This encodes CASSLVGGRAAYNEQFF. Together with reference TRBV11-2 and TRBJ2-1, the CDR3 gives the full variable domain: EAGVAQSPRYKIIEKRQSVAFWCNPISGHATLYWYQQILGQGPKLLIQFQNNGVVDDSQLPKDRFSAERLKGVDSTLKIQPAKLEDSAVYLCASSLVGGRAAYNEQFFGPGTRLTVL.

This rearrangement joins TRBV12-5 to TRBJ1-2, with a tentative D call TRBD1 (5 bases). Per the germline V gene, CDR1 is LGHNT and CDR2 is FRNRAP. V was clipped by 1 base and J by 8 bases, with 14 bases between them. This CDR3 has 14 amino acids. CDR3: CASGLDGRVVGYTF. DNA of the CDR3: TGTGCTAGTGGTTTGGATGGCAGGGTCGTCGGCTACACCTTC.

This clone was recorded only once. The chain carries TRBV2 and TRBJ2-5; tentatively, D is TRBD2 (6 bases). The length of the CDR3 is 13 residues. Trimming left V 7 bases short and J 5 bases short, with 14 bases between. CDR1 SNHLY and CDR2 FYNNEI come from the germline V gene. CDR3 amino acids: CASTSDVSETQYF. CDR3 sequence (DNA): TGTGCCAGCACTAGCGATGTTTCTGAGACCCAGTACTTC.

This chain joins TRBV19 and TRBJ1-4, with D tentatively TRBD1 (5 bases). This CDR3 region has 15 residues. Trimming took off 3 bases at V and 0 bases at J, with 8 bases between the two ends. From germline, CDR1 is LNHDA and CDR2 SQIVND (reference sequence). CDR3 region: CASSIGGATNEKLFF. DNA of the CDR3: TGTGCCAGTAGTATCGGAGGGGCAACTAATGAAAAACTGTTTTTT.

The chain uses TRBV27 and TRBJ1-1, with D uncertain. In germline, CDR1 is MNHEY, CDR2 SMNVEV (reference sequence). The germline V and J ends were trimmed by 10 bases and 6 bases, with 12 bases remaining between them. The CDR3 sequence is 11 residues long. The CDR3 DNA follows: TGTGCCACCAAACTAGGCTCTGAAGCTTTCTTT. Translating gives CATKLGSEAFF.

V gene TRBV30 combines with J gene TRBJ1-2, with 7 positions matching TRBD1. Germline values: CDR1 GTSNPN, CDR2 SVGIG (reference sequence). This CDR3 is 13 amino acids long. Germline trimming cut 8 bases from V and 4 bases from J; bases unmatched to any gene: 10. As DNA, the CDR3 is TGTGCCCGGTCACCGGACAGGTCCTATGGCTACACCTTC. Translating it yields CARSPDRSYGYTF.